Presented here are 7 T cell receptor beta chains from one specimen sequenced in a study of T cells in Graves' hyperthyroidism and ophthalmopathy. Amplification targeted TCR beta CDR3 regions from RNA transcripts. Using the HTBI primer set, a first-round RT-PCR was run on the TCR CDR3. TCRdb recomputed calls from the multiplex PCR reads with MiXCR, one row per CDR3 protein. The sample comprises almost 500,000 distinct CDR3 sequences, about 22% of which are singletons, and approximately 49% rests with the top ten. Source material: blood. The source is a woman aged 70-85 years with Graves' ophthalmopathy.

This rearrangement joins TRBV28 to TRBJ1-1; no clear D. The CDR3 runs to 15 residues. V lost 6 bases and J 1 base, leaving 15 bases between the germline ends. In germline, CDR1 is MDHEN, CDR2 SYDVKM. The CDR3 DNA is TGTGCCAGCAGGGCTCGAACGGGTACGAACACTGAAGCTTTCTTT. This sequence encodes CASRARTGTNTEAFF.

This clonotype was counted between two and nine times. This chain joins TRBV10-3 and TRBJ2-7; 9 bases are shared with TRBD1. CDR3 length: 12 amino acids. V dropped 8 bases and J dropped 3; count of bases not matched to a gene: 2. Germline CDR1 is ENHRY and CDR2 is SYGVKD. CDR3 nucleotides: TGTGCCATCCGGGACAGGGACTACGAGCAGTACTTC. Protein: CAIRDRDYEQYF.

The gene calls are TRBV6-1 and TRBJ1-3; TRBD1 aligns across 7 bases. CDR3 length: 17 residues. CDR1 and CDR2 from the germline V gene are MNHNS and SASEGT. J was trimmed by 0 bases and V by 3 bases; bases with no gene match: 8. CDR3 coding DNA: TGTGCCAGCAGTGACCGGACAGGCCCTAACTCTGGAAACACCATATATTTT. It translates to CASSDRTGPNSGNTIYF.

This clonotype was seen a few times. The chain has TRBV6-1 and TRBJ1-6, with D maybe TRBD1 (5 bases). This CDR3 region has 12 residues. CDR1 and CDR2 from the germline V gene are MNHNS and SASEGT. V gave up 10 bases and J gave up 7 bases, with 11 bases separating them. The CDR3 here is CATLGPNSPLHF. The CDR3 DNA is TGTGCCACCCTGGGGCCAAATTCACCCCTCCACTTT.

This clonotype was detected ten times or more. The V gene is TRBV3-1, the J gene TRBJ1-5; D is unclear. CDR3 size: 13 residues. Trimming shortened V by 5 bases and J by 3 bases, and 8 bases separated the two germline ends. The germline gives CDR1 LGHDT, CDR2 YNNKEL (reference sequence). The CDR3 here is CASSETFNQPQHF. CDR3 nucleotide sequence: TGTGCCAGCAGCGAGACTTTCAATCAGCCCCAGCATTTT. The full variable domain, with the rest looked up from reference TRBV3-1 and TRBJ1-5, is DTAVSQTPKYLVTQMGNDKSIKCEQNLGHDTMYWYKQDSKKFLKIMFSYNNKELIINETVPNRFSPKSPDKAHLNLHINSLELGDSAVYFCASSETFNQPQHFGDGTRLSIL.

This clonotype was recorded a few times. DNA for the CDR3: TGTGCCAGCAGCTTGGCCCAGATCTCCGGGGAGCTGTTTTTT. Encoded protein: CASSLAQISGELFF. The J gene is TRBJ2-2, the V gene TRBV7-2; D remains ambiguous. There are 14 residues in the CDR3. Trimming stripped 3 bases from V and 6 bases from J, with 11 bases between. Germline V gives CDR1 SGHTA, CDR2 FQGNSA.

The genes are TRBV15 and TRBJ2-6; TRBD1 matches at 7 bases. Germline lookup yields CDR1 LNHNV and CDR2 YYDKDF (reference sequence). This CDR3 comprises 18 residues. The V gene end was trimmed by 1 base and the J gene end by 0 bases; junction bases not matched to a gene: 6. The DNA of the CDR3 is TGTGCCACCAGCAGAGGACAGGGAATTAGCTCTGGGGCCAACGTCCTGACTTTC. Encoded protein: CATSRGQGISSGANVLTF.